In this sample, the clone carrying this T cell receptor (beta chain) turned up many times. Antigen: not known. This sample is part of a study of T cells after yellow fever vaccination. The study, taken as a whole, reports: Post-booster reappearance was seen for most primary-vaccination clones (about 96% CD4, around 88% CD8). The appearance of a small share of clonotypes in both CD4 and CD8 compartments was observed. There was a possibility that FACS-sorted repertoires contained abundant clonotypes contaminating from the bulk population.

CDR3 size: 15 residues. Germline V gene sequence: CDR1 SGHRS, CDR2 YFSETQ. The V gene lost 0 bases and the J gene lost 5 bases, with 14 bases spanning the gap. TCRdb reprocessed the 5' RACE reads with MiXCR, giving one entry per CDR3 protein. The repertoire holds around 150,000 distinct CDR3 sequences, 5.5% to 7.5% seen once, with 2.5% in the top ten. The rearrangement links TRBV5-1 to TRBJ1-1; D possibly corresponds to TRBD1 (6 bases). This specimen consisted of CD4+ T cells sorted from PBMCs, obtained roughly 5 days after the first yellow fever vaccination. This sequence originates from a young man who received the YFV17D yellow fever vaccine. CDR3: CASSLDPGAMTEAFF. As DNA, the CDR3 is TGCGCCAGCAGCTTGGACCCGGGGGCCATGACTGAAGCTTTCTTT. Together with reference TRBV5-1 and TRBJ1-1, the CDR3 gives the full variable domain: KAGVTQTPRYLIKTRGQQVTLSCSPISGHRSVSWYQQTPGQGLQFLFEYFSETQRNKGNFPGRFSGRQFSNSRSEMNVSTLELGDSALYLCASSLDPGAMTEAFFGQGTRLTVV.